The present entry profiles one T cell receptor (beta chain) with its context. Its antigen is currently not known. No per-base quality is available; no much larger clone lies one base away. The data were taken from a study of identical twins (dated by TCRdb to 2016 to 2018). Broadly, across the study: To test whether fetal clonotypes persist, this study deep-sequenced TCR alpha and beta repertoires from monozygotic twins, from unrelated adults of various ages, and from cord blood. To rule out contamination, replicate twin experiments were performed at different times with different library preparation protocols. The investigation overall reported the following: Invariant T cells such as MAIT and iNKT could partly confound zero-insertion analyses, although diverse VJ usage argued against such confounding for most clonotypes. Out-of-frame TCR alpha sharing in monozygotic twins was systematically underestimated by recombination models, whereas sharing between unrelated individuals was in agreement with the recombination models. Conclusions relied on cross-sectional statistical analysis, since the same donors could not be followed over many years. The excess sharing between twins in beta out-of-frame sequences was weaker because fewer shared sequences reduced the signal-to-noise ratio. Compared with coincidental sharing between unrelated individuals, an excess of low generation-probability sequences was observed among out-of-frame TCR alpha sequences shared between twins. Fewer insertions were carried by abundant cord blood beta clonotypes; a weaker similar trend was observed in young adult naive repertoires, while no such trend was observed in memory repertoires.

Every donor was a healthy Caucasian. The twin cohort consisted of three pairs of female monozygotic twins, all aged roughly 18 to 29 years. CD4+ and CD8+ T cell populations were isolated with positive isolation kits from Invitrogen. Library method: 5' RACE. The sequencing machine was an Illumina HiSeq 2000. A universal primer binding site was introduced by template switching, and a unique molecular identifier was present in the final cDNA, enabling accurate counting of TCR cDNA molecules. Specific primers in the conserved constant-segment region were used to synthesize first-strand cDNA for TCR alpha and beta chains. Each cDNA library was double barcoded, with a SMART-Mk sample barcode plus Illumina barcodes, to control for contamination. TruSeq adapter sequences and Illumina sample barcodes were added in two successive PCR steps. The TCR alpha and beta cDNA libraries were sequenced on the Illumina HiSeq platform using custom primers. The paper's processing steps were these. Raw reads were processed with MiGEC to extract unique molecular identifiers, and MiXCR was used to determine CDR3 positions. Recombination models were inferred per individual with the repgenHMM and IGoR tools using an EM algorithm. Shared clonotypes were analyzed with the tcR package in R, and sharing was normalized by the product of cloneset sizes. To study raw recombination without the effects of thymic and clonal selection, out-of-frame nonproductive sequences were analyzed. The public reads were reanalyzed by TCRdb: fastp trimming at Q25, MiXCR alignment, in-frame beta chains only. Rows are unified per CDR3 protein, each entry keeping the most common DNA and genes. V and J calls and clone size were set by TCRdb, not the authors. Present in this sample are 250,000 to 300,000 distinct CDR3 sequences, 8% to 9.5% of which were seen just once. The ten largest clones capture around 7.1% of the sample.

V lost 7 bases and J lost 8 bases; the stretch between them is 14 bases long. The CDR3 runs 13 amino acids, cysteine and phenylalanine included. The only DNA kept is the CDR3, 39 bases in frame from the first base. For CDR1 and CDR2, the germline V gene lists MNHEY and SVGEGT. The same data also contributed to another study, on yellow fever vaccine responses in identical twins. That second report states: The authors reported that the T cell response to vaccination in identical twins appeared partly convergent and partly personalized. In identical twins, the study followed T cell clones that responded to the vaccine with precision.

This clonotype was sampled from a woman aged 18-29 years in good health. Material for sequencing was CD8+ T cells sorted from blood. The chain employs TRBV6-2 or TRBV6-3 and TRBJ1-4, with the D gene not confidently named. The nucleotides are TGTGCCAGCACCCCGGGAGCCGGGGAAAAACTGTTTTTT. Translated, this is CASTPGAGEKLFF.